These T cell receptor beta chains were read from a single sample in a study of blood T cell repertoires in COVID-19. Measured with immunoSEQ multiplex PCR; TCRdb has only the in-frame clones, and not every one. This table has roughly 52,000 clones, more than 70% appearing once. Sequenced: peripheral blood. The receptor source for this set is a woman aged 80 or over with acute or convalescent COVID-19. CDR3s include the opening cysteine and the closing phenylalanine or tryptophan. The D gene is left open where the match is weak. Where a row states a size, it is once, few, many or the class of an expanded clone; other rows omit it.

TRBJ1-5	TRBV29-1	TRBD1	-	TGCAGCGTTGGAAACAGGGGCCAGCCCCAGCATTTT	CSVGNRGQPQHF
TRBJ2-2	TRBV5-4	-	-	TGTGCCAGCAGCTTGTGGGAGGCAGGCGGGGAGCTGTTTTTT	CASSLWEAGGELFF
TRBJ1-6	TRBV6-1	-	-	TGTGCCAGCAGTGAATCTGGAGTTAATTCACCCCTCCACTTT	CASSESGVNSPLHF
TRBJ1-6	TRBV9	-	-	TGTGCCAGCAGCGTAGAGAGTAATTCACCCCTCCACTTT	CASSVESNSPLHF
TRBJ2-4	TRBV19	TRBD1	-	TGTGCCAGTACGGACAGGGGGTCCATAACCAAAAACATTCAGTACTTC	CASTDRGSITKNIQYF
TRBJ2-1	TRBV5-1	TRBD1	-	TGCGCCAGCAGCTTGGCCCCGGGACAGTACAATGAGCAGTTCTTC	CASSLAPGQYNEQFF
TRBJ2-1	TRBV5-1	TRBD2	-	TGCGCCAGCAGCTATGGCGGGGGTAGTCGTCAGCAGTTCTTC	CASSYGGGSRQQFF
TRBJ2-7	TRBV5-8	-	-	TGTGCCAGCACCGGGGGTCGGGGCGAGCAGTACTTC	CASTGGRGEQYF
TRBJ2-3	TRBV19	TRBD1	few	TGTGCCAGTAGTTCAACAGGGGGCGATACGCAGTATTTT	CASSSTGGDTQYF
TRBJ2-7	TRBV28	-	-	TGTGCCAGCAGCCGAGTAAGCAGCGAGTCCTACGAGCAGTACTTC	CASSRVSSESYEQYF
TRBJ2-1	TRBV2	TRBD2	-	TGTGCCAGCAGAGTCGGGACTAGCGGGAACAATGAGCAGTTCTTC	CASRVGTSGNNEQFF
TRBJ1-5	TRBV6-5	-	-	TGTGCCAGCAGACGGACCGGGACAAGTAATCAGCCCCAGCATTTT	CASRRTGTSNQPQHF
TRBJ1-3	TRBV5-6	-	-	TGTGCCAGCAGACGAGCAGGACTTAACTCTGGAAACACCATATATTTT	CASRRAGLNSGNTIYF
TRBJ2-2	TRBV19	TRBD2	-	TGTGCCAGTAAGGGGACTAGCGGTAACACCGGGGAGCTGTTTTTT	CASKGTSGNTGELFF
TRBJ1-2	TRBV27	TRBD1	-	TGTGCCAGCAGGCTCAACAGGGGTACTAACTATGGCTACACCTTC	CASRLNRGTNYGYTF
TRBJ1-1	TRBV18	TRBD1	-	TGTGCCAGCTCACCGCGACAGGGTAAGGCTGAAGCTTTCTTT	CASSPRQGKAEAFF
TRBJ1-1	TRBV20-1	-	-	TGCAGTGCTAGTGACAGATCAAACACTGAAGCTTTCTTT	CSASDRSNTEAFF
TRBJ1-5	TRBV5-1	TRBD1	-	TGCGCCAGCAGCTCCGGACAGGGGCTATATCAGCCCCAGCATTTT	CASSSGQGLYQPQHF
TRBJ2-2	TRBV30	-	-	TGTGCCTGGAGTCCCCTGGGACTTGCCGCCGGGGAGCTGTTTTTT	CAWSPLGLAAGELFF
TRBJ2-2	TRBV2	-	-	TGTGCCAGCAGTGAAGAGGGGGTTGCCGGGGAGCTGTTTTTT	CASSEEGVAGELFF
TRBJ1-5	TRBV28	TRBD1	-	TGTGCCAGCAGTTTGGGACAGGGGGCAAATCAGCCCCAGCATTTT	CASSLGQGANQPQHF
TRBJ2-1	TRBV19	-	-	TGTGCCAGTGGCCGACTTTTAAATGAGCAGTTCTTC	CASGRLLNEQFF
TRBJ1-1	TRBV30	-	-	TGTGCCTGGAGTCCAGGGGCGGCTGCTGAAGCTTTCTTT	CAWSPGAAAEAFF
TRBJ2-7	TRBV28	TRBD1	-	TGTGCCAGCAGTTTCCGGGACAGGGCCTACGAGCAGTACTTC	CASSFRDRAYEQYF
TRBJ2-2	TRBV30	-	few	TGTGCCTGGAGTCGAGTGGCCGGGGAGCTGTTTTTT	CAWSRVAGELFF
TRBJ1-4	TRBV5-8	-	-	TGTGCCAGCAGCTTGGCCTGGGCGGGGAAGAATGAAAAACTGTTTTTT	CASSLAWAGKNEKLFF
TRBJ2-7	TRBV21-1	-	once	TGTGCCAGCAGCATAAACGCCTCGGACAGGACCTACGAGCAGTACTTC	CASSINASDRTYEQYF
TRBJ2-6	TRBV15	-	-	TGTGCCACCAGCAGAGCTCCCGGGGGCTCTGGGGCCAACGTCCTGACTTTC	CATSRAPGGSGANVLTF
TRBJ1-1	TRBV10-3	-	-	TGTGCCATCAGTGGACCCCGGGGGGTGGGAAACACTGAAGCTTTCTTT	CAISGPRGVGNTEAFF
TRBJ2-2	TRBV9	TRBD1	-	TGTGCCAGCAGCGTAACAGGGGGCATCGGCGGGGAGCTGTTTTTT	CASSVTGGIGGELFF
TRBJ1-2	TRBV2	-	-	TGTGCCAGCAGTGAAGTAACGGTTATCAATGGCTACACCTTC	CASSEVTVINGYTF
TRBJ1-6	TRBV19	-	-	TGTGCCAGCAGCCGGCGGGGGAGGGGCGATTCACCCCTCCACTTT	CASSRRGRGDSPLHF
TRBJ1-2	TRBV27	TRBD1	few	TGTGCCAGCAGCCCCCGGAGGACAGGGACCTATGGCTACACCTTC	CASSPRRTGTYGYTF
TRBJ2-2	TRBV7-3	-	-	TGTGCCAGCAGCCAGGGCGACACCGGGGAGCTGTTTTTT	CASSQGDTGELFF
TRBJ1-2	TRBV27	-	-	TGTGCCAGCAGTTCTCTAAGCCCCCTTGGCTACACCTTC	CASSSLSPLGYTF
TRBJ1-3	TRBV5-1	-	-	TGCGCCAGCAGCTGGGGGCCTCACTCTGGAAACACCATATATTTT	CASSWGPHSGNTIYF
TRBJ2-1	TRBV12-3/TRBV12-4	-	-	TGTGCCAGCAGTTTAATGTTCGGGACAGAGCAGTTCTTC	CASSLMFGTEQFF
TRBJ2-1	TRBV9	TRBD1	once	TGTGCCAGCAGCGGCGGACAGGCATCCTACAATGAGCAGTTCTTC	CASSGGQASYNEQFF
TRBJ2-1	TRBV3-1/TRBV3-2	TRBD2	few	TGTGCCAGCAGCCAGCTACTAGCGGGGAGGGGAGAGCAGTTCTTC	CASSQLLAGRGEQFF
TRBJ1-4	TRBV5-1	TRBD1	-	TGCGCCAGCGGCGGACAGGGAACTAATGAAAAACTGTTTTTT	CASGGQGTNEKLFF
TRBJ2-7	TRBV27	-	-	TGTGCCAGCAGTCCCTGGACAGCTGTAACCTACGAGCAGTACTTC	CASSPWTAVTYEQYF
TRBJ1-2	TRBV5-5	-	-	TGTGCCAGCAGCTTGACAGTCGATGGCTACACCTTC	CASSLTVDGYTF
TRBJ1-5	TRBV7-2	-	once	TGTGCCAGCAGCTTAGACAGTCAGCGCAATCAGCCCCAGCATTTT	CASSLDSQRNQPQHF
TRBJ1-2	TRBV7-2	-	-	TGTGCCAGCAGCTTAGTAGGGGCCACCTATGGCTACACCTTC	CASSLVGATYGYTF
TRBJ2-1	TRBV7-3	TRBD2	-	TGTGCCAGCAGCTTCGGGGGGGCAAGTGAGCAGTTCTTC	CASSFGGASEQFF
TRBJ2-5	TRBV7-7	-	once	TGTGCTAGCAGCTCACATCTGGGCCTCCGGGAGACCCAGTACTTC	CASSSHLGLRETQYF
TRBJ2-5	TRBV5-1	-	-	TGCGCCAGCGCGAAAGACAAGCCTCGGCCCCAGTACTTC	CASAKDKPRPQYF
TRBJ1-2	TRBV19	TRBD1	-	TGTGCCAGTAGTATGACAGGGAGGTCTGACGGCTACACCTTC	CASSMTGRSDGYTF
TRBJ1-2	TRBV7-2	TRBD1	-	TGTGCCAGCAGCCAAGACAGGGGTGACTATGGCTACACCTTC	CASSQDRGDYGYTF
TRBJ1-6	TRBV4-1	TRBD1	-	TGCGCCAGCAGCCGAGGGACAGCTAATAATTCACCCCTCCACTTT	CASSRGTANNSPLHF
TRBJ1-1	TRBV4-1	-	-	TGCGCCAGCAGCCGGAGAACCTCTATGAACACTGAAGCTTTCTTT	CASSRRTSMNTEAFF
TRBJ1-1	TRBV14	-	-	TGTGCCAGCAGCCACCGGGGGGTCACTGAAGCTTTCTTT	CASSHRGVTEAFF
TRBJ1-1	TRBV7-2	-	-	TGTGCCAGCAGCCCGTTTGAGGGAAGGACTGAAGCTTTCTTT	CASSPFEGRTEAFF
TRBJ2-5	TRBV3-1/TRBV3-2	-	-	TGTGCCAGCAGCCAACACACAGGTTTAGAGACCCAGTACTTC	CASSQHTGLETQYF
TRBJ2-7	TRBV2	TRBD2	-	TGTGCCAGCAGGGGACTAGCGGGGGGTTTCCACGAGCAGTACTTC	CASRGLAGGFHEQYF